Here is one TCR beta chain with its context. Its antigen remains unknown. Primers for the PCR totalled 60 Vbeta and 13 Jbeta. Profiling relied on immunoSEQ multiplex PCR, and the TCRdb table lists in-frame clones only, not all of them. Altogether about 170,000 clones are present, around 62% being singletons, with the ten largest covering about 3.2%. The data originate from a study of cytomegalovirus exposure and HLA in healthy donors. Study results and limitations: Later analysis identified a missense DCLRE1C variant that was linked to TCR beta V- and J-gene trimming. Using a false discovery rate of 0.05, a later analysis showed that 15,000 to 20,000 TCR beta sequences were associated with HLA alleles.

The length of the CDR3 is 13 residues. J lost 7 bases, V lost 5 bases, and 3 bases had no gene match. Germline V gene lookup returns CDR1 MNHEY and CDR2 SVGAGI. This TCR came from a man aged 35 to 55 in good health and CMV-seronegative. The specimen was PBMCs. V and J are TRBV6-5 and TRBJ2-1; 9 bases map to TRBD2. CDR3: CASSILAGNEQFF. CDR3 coding DNA: TGTGCCAGCAGTATCCTAGCGGGGAATGAGCAGTTCTTC.